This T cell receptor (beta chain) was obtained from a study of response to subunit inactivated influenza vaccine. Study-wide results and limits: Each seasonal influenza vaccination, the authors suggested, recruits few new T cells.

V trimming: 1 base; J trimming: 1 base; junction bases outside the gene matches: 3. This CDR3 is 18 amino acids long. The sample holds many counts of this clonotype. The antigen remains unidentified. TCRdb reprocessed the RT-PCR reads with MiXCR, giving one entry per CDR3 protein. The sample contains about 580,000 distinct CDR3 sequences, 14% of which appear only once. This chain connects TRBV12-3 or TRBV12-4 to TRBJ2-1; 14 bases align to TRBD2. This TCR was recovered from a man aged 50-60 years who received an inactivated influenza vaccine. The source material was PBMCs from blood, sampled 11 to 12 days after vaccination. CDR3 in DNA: TGTGCCAGCAGTTTAGATGGACTAGCGGGAGGATCCTACAATGAGCAGTTCTTC. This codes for CASSLDGLAGGSYNEQFF.